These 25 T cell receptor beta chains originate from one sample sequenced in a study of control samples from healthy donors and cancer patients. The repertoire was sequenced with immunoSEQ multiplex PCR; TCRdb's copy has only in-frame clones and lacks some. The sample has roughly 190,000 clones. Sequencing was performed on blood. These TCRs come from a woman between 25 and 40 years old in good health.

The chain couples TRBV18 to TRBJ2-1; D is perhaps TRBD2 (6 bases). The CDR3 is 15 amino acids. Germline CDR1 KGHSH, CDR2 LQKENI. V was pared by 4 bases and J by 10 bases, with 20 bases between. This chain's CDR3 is CASSLGRRGRPEQFF. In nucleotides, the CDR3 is TGTGCCAGCTCACTGGGAAGGAGGGGCCGCCCCGAGCAGTTCTTC.

The CDR3 is CSVNDRSTYEQYF. The CDR3 DNA reads as TGCAGCGTTAATGACAGGTCGACCTACGAGCAGTACTTC. The chain carries TRBV29-1 and TRBJ2-7, with D possibly TRBD1 on 6 matching bases. This CDR3 contains 13 residues. Looked up from germline, CDR1 is SQVTM and CDR2 is ANQGSEA. V lost 5 bases to trimming and J lost 2 bases, with 13 bases between them.

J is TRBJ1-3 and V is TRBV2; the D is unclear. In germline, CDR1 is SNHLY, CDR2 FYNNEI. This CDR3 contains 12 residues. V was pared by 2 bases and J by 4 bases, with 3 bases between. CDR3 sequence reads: CASSEFGNTIYF. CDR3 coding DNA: TGTGCCAGCAGTGAATTCGGAAACACCATATATTTT.

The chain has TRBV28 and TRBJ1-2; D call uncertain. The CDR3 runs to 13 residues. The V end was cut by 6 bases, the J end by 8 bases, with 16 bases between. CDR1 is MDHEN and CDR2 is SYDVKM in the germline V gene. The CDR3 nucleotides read TGTGCCAGCAGACTAAGTTGGAAGGAAGGCTACACCTTC. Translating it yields CASRLSWKEGYTF.

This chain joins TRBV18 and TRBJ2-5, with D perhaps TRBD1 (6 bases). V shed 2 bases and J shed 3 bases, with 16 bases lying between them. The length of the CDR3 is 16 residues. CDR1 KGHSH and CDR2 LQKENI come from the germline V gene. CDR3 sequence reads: CASSPMIGGGEETQYF. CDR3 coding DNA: TGTGCCAGCTCACCAATGATTGGTGGGGGCGAAGAGACCCAGTACTTC. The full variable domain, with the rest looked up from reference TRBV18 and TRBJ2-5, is NAGVMQNPRHLVRRRGQEARLRCSPMKGHSHVYWYRQLPEEGLKFMVYLQKENIIDESGMPKERFSAEFPKEGPSILRIQQVVRGDSAAYFCASSPMIGGGEETQYFGPGTRLLVL.

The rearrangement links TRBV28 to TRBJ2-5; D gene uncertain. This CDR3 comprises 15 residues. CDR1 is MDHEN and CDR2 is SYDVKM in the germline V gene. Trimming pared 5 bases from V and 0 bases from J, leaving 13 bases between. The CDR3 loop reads CASSPPSLYQETQYF. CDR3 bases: TGTGCCAGCAGTCCACCTTCCCTGTACCAAGAGACCCAGTACTTC.

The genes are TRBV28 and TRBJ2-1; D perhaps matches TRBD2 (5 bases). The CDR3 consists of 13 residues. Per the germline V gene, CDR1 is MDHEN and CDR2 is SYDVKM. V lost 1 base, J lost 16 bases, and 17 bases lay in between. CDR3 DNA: TGTGCCAGCAGTTTATTAGTCCACGGGAATGCCTTCTTC. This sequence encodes CASSLLVHGNAFF.

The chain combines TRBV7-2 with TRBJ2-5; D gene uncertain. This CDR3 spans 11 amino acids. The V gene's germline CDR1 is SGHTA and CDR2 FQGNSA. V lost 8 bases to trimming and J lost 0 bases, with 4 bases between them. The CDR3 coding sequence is TGTGCCAGCGGGAACCAAGAGACCCAGTACTTC. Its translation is CASGNQETQYF. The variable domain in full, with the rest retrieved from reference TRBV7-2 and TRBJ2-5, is GAGVSQSPSNKVTEKGKDVELRCDPISGHTALYWYRQSLGQGLEFLIYFQGNSAPDKSGLPSDRFSAERTGGSVSTLTIQRTQQEDSAVYLCASGNQETQYFGPGTRLLVL.

The CDR3 reads CASSLRLRGTVNSPLHF. For the CDR3, the DNA is TGTGCCAGCAGCTTAAGATTACGGGGAACCGTTAATTCACCCCTCCACTTT. The chain joins TRBV11-2 to TRBJ1-6; D gene ambiguous. The V and J ends lost 2 bases and 6 bases respectively, with 17 bases between them. The CDR3 extends over 17 amino acids. Looked up from germline, CDR1 is SGHAT and CDR2 is FQNNGV.

The CDR3 region is CASSPGTAGNTIYF. In DNA, the CDR3 is TGTGCCAGCAGCCCCGGGACGGCTGGAAACACCATATATTTT. This chain connects TRBV9 to TRBJ1-3, with D maybe TRBD1 (5 bases). Germline loops: CDR1 SGDLS, CDR2 YYNGEE. V was shortened by 4 bases and J by 2 bases, with 10 bases between the two germline ends. CDR3 length: 14 amino acids.

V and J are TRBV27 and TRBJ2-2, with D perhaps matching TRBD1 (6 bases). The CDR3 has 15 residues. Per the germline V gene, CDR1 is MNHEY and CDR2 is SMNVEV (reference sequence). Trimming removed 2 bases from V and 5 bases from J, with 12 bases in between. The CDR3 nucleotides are TGTGCCAGCAGTTTAAATGAAGGGGGAACCGGGGAGCTGTTTTTT. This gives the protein CASSLNEGGTGELFF.

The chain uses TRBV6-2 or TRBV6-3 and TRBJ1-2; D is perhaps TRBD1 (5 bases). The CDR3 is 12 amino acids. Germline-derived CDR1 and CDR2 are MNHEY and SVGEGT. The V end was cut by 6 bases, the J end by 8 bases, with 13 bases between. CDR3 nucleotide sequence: TGTGCCAGCAGCTTTGGCCCAGGGGGCTACACCTTC. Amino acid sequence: CASSFGPGGYTF.

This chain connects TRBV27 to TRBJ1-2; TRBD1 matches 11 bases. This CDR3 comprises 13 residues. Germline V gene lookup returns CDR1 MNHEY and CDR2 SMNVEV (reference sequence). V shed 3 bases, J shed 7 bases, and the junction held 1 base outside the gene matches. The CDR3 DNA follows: TGTGCCAGCAGTTTCGGACAGGGGGCTGGCTACACCTTC. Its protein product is CASSFGQGAGYTF.

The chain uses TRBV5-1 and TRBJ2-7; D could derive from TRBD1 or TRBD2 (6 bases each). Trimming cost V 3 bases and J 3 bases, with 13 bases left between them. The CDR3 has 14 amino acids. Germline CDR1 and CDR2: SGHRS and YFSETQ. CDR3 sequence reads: CASSSGASRYEQYF. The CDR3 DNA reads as TGCGCCAGCAGCTCGGGGGCCTCCCGCTACGAGCAGTACTTC.

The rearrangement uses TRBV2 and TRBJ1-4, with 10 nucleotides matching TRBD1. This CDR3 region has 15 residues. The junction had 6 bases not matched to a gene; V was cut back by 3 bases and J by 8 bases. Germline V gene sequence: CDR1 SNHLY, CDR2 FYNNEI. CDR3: CASSDSGQGYEKLFF. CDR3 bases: TGTGCCAGCAGTGATTCGGGACAGGGGTACGAAAAACTGTTTTTT.

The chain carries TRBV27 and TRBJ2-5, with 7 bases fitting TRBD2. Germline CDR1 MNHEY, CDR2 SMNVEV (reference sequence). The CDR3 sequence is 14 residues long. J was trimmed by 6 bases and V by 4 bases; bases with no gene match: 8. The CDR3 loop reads CASSWEGRSKTQYF. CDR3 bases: TGTGCCAGCAGTTGGGAGGGGCGTTCGAAGACCCAGTACTTC.

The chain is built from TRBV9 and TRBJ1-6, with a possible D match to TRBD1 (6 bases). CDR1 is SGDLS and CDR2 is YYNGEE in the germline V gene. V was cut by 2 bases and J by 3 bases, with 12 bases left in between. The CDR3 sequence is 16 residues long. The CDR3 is CASSVSGARYNSPLHF. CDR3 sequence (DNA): TGTGCCAGCAGCGTCTCAGGGGCCCGCTATAATTCACCCCTCCACTTT.

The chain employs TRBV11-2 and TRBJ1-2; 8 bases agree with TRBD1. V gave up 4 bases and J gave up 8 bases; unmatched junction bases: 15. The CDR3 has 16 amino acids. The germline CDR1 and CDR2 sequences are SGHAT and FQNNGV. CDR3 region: CASSSPRRGRGEGYTF. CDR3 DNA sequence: TGTGCCAGCAGCTCCCCCCGCAGGGGGCGCGGAGAAGGCTACACCTTC.

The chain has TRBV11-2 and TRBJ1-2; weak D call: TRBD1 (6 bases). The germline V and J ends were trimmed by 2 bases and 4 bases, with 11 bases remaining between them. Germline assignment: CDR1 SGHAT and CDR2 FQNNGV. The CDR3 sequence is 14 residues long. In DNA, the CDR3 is TGTGCCAGCAGCTTACTGACAGGTTCCTATGGCTACACCTTC. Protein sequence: CASSLLTGSYGYTF.

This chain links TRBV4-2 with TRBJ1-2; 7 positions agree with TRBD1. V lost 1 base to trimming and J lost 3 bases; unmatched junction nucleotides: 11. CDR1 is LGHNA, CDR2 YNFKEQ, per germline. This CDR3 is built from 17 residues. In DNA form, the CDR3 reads TGTGCCAGCAGCCAAGCCCGATACAGGGGTTCTTACTATGGCTACACCTTC. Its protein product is CASSQARYRGSYYGYTF.

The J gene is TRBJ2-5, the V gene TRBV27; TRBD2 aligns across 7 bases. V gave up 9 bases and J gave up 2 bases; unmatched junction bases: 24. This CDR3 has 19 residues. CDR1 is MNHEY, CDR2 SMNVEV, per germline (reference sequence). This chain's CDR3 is CASSPTRASGGAPQETQYF. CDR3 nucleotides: TGTGCCAGTAGCCCCACGAGGGCTAGCGGCGGTGCCCCACAAGAGACCCAGTACTTC.

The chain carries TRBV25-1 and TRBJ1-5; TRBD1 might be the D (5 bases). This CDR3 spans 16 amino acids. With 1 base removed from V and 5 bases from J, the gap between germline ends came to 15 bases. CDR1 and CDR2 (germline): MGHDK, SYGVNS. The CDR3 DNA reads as TGTGCCAGCAGTGAATCCCGGGGGGGTAGTGATCAGCCCCAGCATTTT. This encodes CASSESRGGSDQPQHF.

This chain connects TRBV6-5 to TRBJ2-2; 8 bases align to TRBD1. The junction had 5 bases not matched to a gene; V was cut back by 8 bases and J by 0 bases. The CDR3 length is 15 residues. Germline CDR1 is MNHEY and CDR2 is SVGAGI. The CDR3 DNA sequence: TGTGCCAGCTTCCCAGGGGGCGCGAACACCGGGGAGCTGTTTTTT. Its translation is CASFPGGANTGELFF.

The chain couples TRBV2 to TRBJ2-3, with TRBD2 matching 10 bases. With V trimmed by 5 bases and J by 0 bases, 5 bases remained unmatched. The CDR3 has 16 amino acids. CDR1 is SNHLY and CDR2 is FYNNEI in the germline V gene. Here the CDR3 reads CASSTRAGGSTDTQYF. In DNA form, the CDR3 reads TGTGCCAGCAGTACCCGAGCGGGGGGGAGCACAGATACGCAGTATTTT.

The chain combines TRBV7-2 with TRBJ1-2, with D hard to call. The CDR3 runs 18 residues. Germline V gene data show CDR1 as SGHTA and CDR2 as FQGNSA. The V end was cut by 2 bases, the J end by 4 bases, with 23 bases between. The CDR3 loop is CASSLFSVVGGARYGYTF. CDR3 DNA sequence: TGTGCCAGCAGCTTATTCTCCGTGGTGGGAGGCGCTCGCTATGGCTACACCTTC.